Sequencing of this T cell receptor beta chain was carried out in a study of a mutant IDH1 vaccine in newly diagnosed glioma listed by TCRdb under 2021. General notes on the study: Patients were given eight vaccinations, in weeks 1, 3, 5, 7, 11, 15, 19 and 23, which matched visits V03 through V10. Vaccination was initiated 4-6 weeks after radiotherapy alone, or concurrently with temozolomide cycles in the chemotherapy-containing groups. Of the roughly 32 patients who were treated, 62.5% were male and about 40% were female, and the mean age was about 40 years. Prior to enrollment, patients had been given standard therapy consisting of radiotherapy alone, temozolomide alone, or radiochemotherapy with temozolomide, with the combination given to most patients. Peripheral blood was drawn at six visits: V03 (baseline), V05, V07, V10, V12 and V13. Longitudinal TCRB deep sequencing was done for 25 treated patients, wherever samples were available for exploratory analyses.

Results and caveats for the whole study, not just this receptor: According to the authors, sample limitations meant that analyses of patient blood samples could not be reproduced. Availability determined which PBMC samples were chosen for TCRB deep sequencing. Changes in the top peripheral T cell clonotypes picked up by TCRB sequencing did not appear to be linked to pseudoprogression. Immune responses induced by the vaccine were seen in about 93% of patients across multiple MHC alleles.

Remarks on this clone: Its antigen has not been determined. Per-nucleotide qualities are absent, and no much larger clonotype sits a single base away.

What the time point label conveys for this sample: week 11, during vaccination. Each vaccine dose, consisting of 300 ug of a 20-mer mutant IDH1 peptide in Montanide, was administered subcutaneously with topical imiquimod. The donors had newly diagnosed IDH1-mutant astrocytomas of WHO grade 3 or 4 that showed loss of nuclear ATRX. The samples were drawn from NOA16, a multicentre, single-arm, open-label phase I trial in Germany that tested a mutant IDH1 peptide vaccine in humans for the first time. Genomic DNA for TCRB sequencing was isolated from EDTA blood with the DNeasy Blood and Tissue Kit. The library was generated by the immunoSEQ multiplex PCR assay. Following the manufacturer's protocol, the hsTCRB Kit was used to amplify rearranged TCR beta chain sequences. An Illumina MiSeq was used to sequence the TCRB libraries. The published analysis was carried out like this. The kit vendor's proprietary platform handled demultiplexing, trimming and gene mapping. TCRdb stores this immuneACCESS table with in-frame sequences only. Part of the clones is absent; in the studies checked, under half of the shortfall reflects unresolved V genes, and no reason is known for the rest. D and trimming come from the DNA, and the V and J calls and clone size come from that table. The sample data list 20,000 to 25,000 clones, and 85% to 90% of these were observed just once. Around 5.7% of the sample is held by the ten biggest clonotypes.

For CDR1 and CDR2, the germline V gene (reference sequence) lists DFQATT and SNEGSKA. V lost 6 bases and J lost 2 bases; the stretch between them is 7 bases long. From cysteine to phenylalanine, the CDR3 is 11 amino acids long. The DNA shown is the 33-base CDR3, in frame from base 1. The TCR originated in a woman aged 40 to 49 with glioma. Sequencing was performed on PBMCs, taken from a glioma patient whose treatment included an IDH1 peptide vaccine. The chain is encoded by TRBV20-1 joined to TRBJ1-2; the D gene assignment is ambiguous. The CDR3 is CSANKNYGYTF. Read as DNA, the sequence is TGCAGTGCGAATAAAAACTATGGCTACACCTTC.